Below, 14 T cell receptor beta chains from the same sample are listed, as sequenced in a study of siplizumab effects on memory and regulatory T cells. Generated by immunoSEQ multiplex PCR, the TCRdb table keeps only in-frame clones and is missing some. The sample yields 50,000 to 60,000 clones, roughly nine tenths seen once. The sequencing input was naive CD8+ T cells sorted from blood. The receptors originated from a human donor in good health.

This chain uses TRBV13 with TRBJ1-1, with D uncertain. The germline gives CDR1 PRHDT, CDR2 FYEKMQ (reference sequence). Trimming shortened V by 3 bases and J by 1 base, and 3 bases separated the two germline ends. The CDR3 spans 12 residues. The CDR3 DNA sequence: TGTGCCAGCAGCTTGGGGAACACTGAAGCTTTCTTT. Its translation is CASSLGNTEAFF. Full variable domain (remainder filled in from reference TRBV13 and TRBJ1-1): AAGVIQSPRHLIKEKRETATLKCYPIPRHDTVYWYQQGPGQDPQFLISFYEKMQSDKGSIPDRFSAQQFSDYHSELNMSSLELGDSALYFCASSLGNTEAFFGQGTRLTVV.

The sample holds a few counts of this clone. The chain joins TRBV19 to TRBJ2-7; 7 bases align to TRBD2. V was pared by 10 bases and J by 5 bases, with 5 bases of the junction left unmatched. Germline CDR1 LNHDA, CDR2 SQIVND (reference sequence). The CDR3 extends over 11 amino acids. The CDR3 loop reads CATLGGNEQYF. For the CDR3, the DNA is TGTGCCACCCTCGGGGGGAACGAGCAGTACTTC.

The chain employs TRBV7-3 and TRBJ2-2; D gene uncertain. Per the germline V gene, CDR1 is SGHTA and CDR2 is FQGTGA. This CDR3 is built from 13 residues. The V end was cut by 2 bases, the J end by 5 bases, with 6 bases between. The CDR3 DNA reads TGTGCCAGCAGCTTAGTGGCTACCGGGGAGCTGTTTTTT. It is translated as CASSLVATGELFF.

The chain combines TRBV10-3 with TRBJ2-1; TRBD2 matches at 10 bases. This CDR3 has 16 amino acids. V was clipped by 9 bases and J by 2 bases; unmatched bases: 10. Germline V gene lookup returns CDR1 ENHRY and CDR2 SYGVKD. The DNA for the CDR3 is TGTGCCATAGGTACTAGCGGGGCTGGGGCCTACAATGAGCAGTTCTTC. Translation: CAIGTSGAGAYNEQFF.

V gene TRBV6-6 combines with J gene TRBJ2-5, with TRBD2 matching over 7 bases. V gave up 3 bases and J gave up 5 bases; unmatched junction bases: 6. Germline V gene lookup returns CDR1 MNHNY and CDR2 SVGAGI (reference sequence). The CDR3 loop spans 14 amino acids. Written as DNA, the CDR3 is TGTGCCAGCAGTTATGGGTCGGGAGGTGAGACCCAGTACTTC. Protein product: CASSYGSGGETQYF.

This chain joins TRBV19 and TRBJ1-5, with 9 bases matching TRBD1. Trimming cost V 3 bases and J 0 bases; bases outside gene matches: 0. From germline, CDR1 is LNHDA and CDR2 SQIVND (reference sequence). The length of the CDR3 is 15 residues. In DNA, the CDR3 is TGTGCCAGTAGTATGGACAGGGGTAGCAATCAGCCCCAGCATTTT. It is translated as CASSMDRGSNQPQHF.

The rearrangement joins TRBV7-9 to TRBJ2-5, with TRBD1 matching over 8 bases. The CDR3 length is 15 residues. Germline trimming cut 4 bases from V and 4 bases from J; bases unmatched to any gene: 8. The germline V gene has CDR1 SEHNR and CDR2 FQNEAQ (reference sequence). CDR3 protein: CASSSRTGWGETQYF. Here the CDR3 DNA reads TGTGCCAGCAGCTCAAGGACAGGGTGGGGAGAGACCCAGTACTTC.

This clone has a single count. This CDR3 is also generated by other DNA sequences in the sample. This chain links TRBV19 with TRBJ2-7; D might be TRBD2 (5 bases). The CDR3 spans 12 residues. Germline V gene sequence: CDR1 LNHDA, CDR2 SQIVND (reference sequence). V was shortened by 1 base and J by 4 bases, with 5 bases between the two germline ends. The CDR3 loop is CASSIGGYEQYF. CDR3 nucleotide sequence: TGTGCCAGTAGTATAGGCGGGTACGAGCAGTACTTC. The full variable domain, with the rest looked up from reference TRBV19 and TRBJ2-7, is DGGITQSPKYLFRKEGQNVTLSCEQNLNHDAMYWYRQDPGQGLRLIYYSQIVNDFQKGDIAEGYSVSREKKESFPLTVTSAQKNPTAFYLCASSIGGYEQYFGPGTRLTVT.

In its sample, this clone was seen a few times. V usage is TRBV19 and J usage is TRBJ1-5; D remains ambiguous. Germline CDR1 reads LNHDA; CDR2 reads SQIVND (reference sequence). Trimming shortened V by 7 bases and J by 0 bases, and 13 bases separated the two germline ends. The CDR3 covers 15 residues. The CDR3 region is CASTSTAYSNQPQHF. DNA of the CDR3: TGTGCCAGTACTAGTACAGCTTATAGCAATCAGCCCCAGCATTTT.

The chain couples TRBV19 to TRBJ1-3, with D tentatively TRBD1 (5 bases). Per the germline V gene, CDR1 is LNHDA and CDR2 is SQIVND (reference sequence). The CDR3 length is 15 residues. V shed 5 bases and J shed 0 bases, with 11 bases lying between them. The chain's CDR3 is CASSGGLGSGNTIYF. In DNA form, the CDR3 reads TGTGCCAGTAGTGGGGGACTCGGCTCTGGAAACACCATATATTTT.

This clone occurred once. This rearrangement joins TRBV30 to TRBJ1-2; unclear D gene. Germline CDR1 GTSNPN, CDR2 SVGIG (reference sequence). The V and J ends lost 6 bases and 5 bases respectively, with 13 bases between them. The CDR3 contains 12 residues. The CDR3 DNA reads as TGTGCCTGCTACTCCGGCGGATATGGCTACACCTTC. Residues: CACYSGGYGYTF.

The DNA of the CDR3 is TGTGCCAGCAGCTTTCAGGGGGGCGCAGATGGCTACACCTTC. Translated: CASSFQGGADGYTF. This chain joins TRBV5-6 and TRBJ1-2; TRBD1 matches at 7 bases. V lost 2 bases and J lost 6; bases outside the gene matches: 7. Germline V lookup: CDR1 SGHDT, CDR2 YYEEEE. The CDR3 is 14 amino acids.

This chain links TRBV10-3 with TRBJ2-7; 10 bases agree with TRBD1. The germline CDR1 and CDR2 sequences are ENHRY and SYGVKD. The CDR3 spans 15 residues. J lost 5 bases, V lost 2 bases, and 6 bases had no gene match. CDR3 sequence (DNA): TGTGCCATCAGTGAGGGGACAGGGGTTTATGACGAGCAGTACTTC. It encodes CAISEGTGVYDEQYF.

The chain employs TRBV11-2 and TRBJ2-5, with TRBD2 matching 11 bases. Unmatched junction bases numbered 13, after V lost 5 bases and J lost 5 bases. Germline values: CDR1 SGHAT, CDR2 FQNNGV. CDR3 size: 17 residues. CDR3 DNA sequence: TGTGCCAGCAGCGCTGGGACTAGCGGAGTCGGTTGGGAGACCCAGTACTTC. Protein: CASSAGTSGVGWETQYF. Using reference TRBV11-2 and TRBJ2-5 for the parts outside the CDR3, the full variable domain is EAGVAQSPRYKIIEKRQSVAFWCNPISGHATLYWYQQILGQGPKLLIQFQNNGVVDDSQLPKDRFSAERLKGVDSTLKIQPAKLEDSAVYLCASSAGTSGVGWETQYFGPGTRLLVL.